This T cell receptor (beta chain) originates from a study of blood T cell repertoires in COVID-19. Whole-study context: The United States, Italy and Spain provided the acute and convalescent COVID-19 samples. From T cells, B-cell-depleted T cells, or PBMCs came the material, which was cDNA or gDNA.

Germline CDR1 reads LNHNV; CDR2 reads YYDKDF (reference sequence). The V segment lost 1 base and the J segment 0 bases; nucleotides outside the gene matches: 5. The CDR3 is 18 residues long. As handled by the study authors: Researchers report that nucleated cell counts were estimated from reference gene primer amplification. Profiling relied on immunoSEQ multiplex PCR, and the TCRdb table lists in-frame clones only, not all of them. V and J calls and clone size are copied from that table; D and trimming were computed from the DNA. The sample carries some 270,000 clones, around 81% recorded once. The clonotype comes from a person aged 70 to 85 with COVID-19, enrolled during active disease. The chain couples TRBV15 to TRBJ2-6; 8 bases are a match to TRBD1. The sample was peripheral blood. This CDR3 is CATSRVYQGASGANVLTF. The CDR3 nucleotides read TGTGCCACCAGCAGAGTTTATCAGGGGGCCTCTGGGGCCAACGTCCTGACTTTC.